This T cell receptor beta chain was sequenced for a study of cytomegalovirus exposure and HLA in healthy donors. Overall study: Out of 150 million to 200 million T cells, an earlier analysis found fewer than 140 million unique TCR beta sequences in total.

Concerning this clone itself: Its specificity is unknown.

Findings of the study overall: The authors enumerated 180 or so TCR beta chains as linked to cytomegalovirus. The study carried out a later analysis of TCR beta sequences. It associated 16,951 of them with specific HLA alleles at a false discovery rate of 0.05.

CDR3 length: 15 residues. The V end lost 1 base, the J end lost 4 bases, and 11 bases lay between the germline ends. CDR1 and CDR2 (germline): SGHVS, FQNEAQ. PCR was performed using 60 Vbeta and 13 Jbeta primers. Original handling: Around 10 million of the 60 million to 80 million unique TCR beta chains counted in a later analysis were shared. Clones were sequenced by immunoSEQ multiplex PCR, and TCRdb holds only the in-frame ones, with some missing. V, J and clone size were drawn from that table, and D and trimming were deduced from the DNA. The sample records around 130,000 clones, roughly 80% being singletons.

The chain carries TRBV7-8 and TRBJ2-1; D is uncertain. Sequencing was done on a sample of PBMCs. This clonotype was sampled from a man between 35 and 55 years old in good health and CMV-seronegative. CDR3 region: CASSLVAAKYNEQFF. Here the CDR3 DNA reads TGTGCCAGCAGCTTAGTGGCCGCCAAATACAATGAGCAGTTCTTC.